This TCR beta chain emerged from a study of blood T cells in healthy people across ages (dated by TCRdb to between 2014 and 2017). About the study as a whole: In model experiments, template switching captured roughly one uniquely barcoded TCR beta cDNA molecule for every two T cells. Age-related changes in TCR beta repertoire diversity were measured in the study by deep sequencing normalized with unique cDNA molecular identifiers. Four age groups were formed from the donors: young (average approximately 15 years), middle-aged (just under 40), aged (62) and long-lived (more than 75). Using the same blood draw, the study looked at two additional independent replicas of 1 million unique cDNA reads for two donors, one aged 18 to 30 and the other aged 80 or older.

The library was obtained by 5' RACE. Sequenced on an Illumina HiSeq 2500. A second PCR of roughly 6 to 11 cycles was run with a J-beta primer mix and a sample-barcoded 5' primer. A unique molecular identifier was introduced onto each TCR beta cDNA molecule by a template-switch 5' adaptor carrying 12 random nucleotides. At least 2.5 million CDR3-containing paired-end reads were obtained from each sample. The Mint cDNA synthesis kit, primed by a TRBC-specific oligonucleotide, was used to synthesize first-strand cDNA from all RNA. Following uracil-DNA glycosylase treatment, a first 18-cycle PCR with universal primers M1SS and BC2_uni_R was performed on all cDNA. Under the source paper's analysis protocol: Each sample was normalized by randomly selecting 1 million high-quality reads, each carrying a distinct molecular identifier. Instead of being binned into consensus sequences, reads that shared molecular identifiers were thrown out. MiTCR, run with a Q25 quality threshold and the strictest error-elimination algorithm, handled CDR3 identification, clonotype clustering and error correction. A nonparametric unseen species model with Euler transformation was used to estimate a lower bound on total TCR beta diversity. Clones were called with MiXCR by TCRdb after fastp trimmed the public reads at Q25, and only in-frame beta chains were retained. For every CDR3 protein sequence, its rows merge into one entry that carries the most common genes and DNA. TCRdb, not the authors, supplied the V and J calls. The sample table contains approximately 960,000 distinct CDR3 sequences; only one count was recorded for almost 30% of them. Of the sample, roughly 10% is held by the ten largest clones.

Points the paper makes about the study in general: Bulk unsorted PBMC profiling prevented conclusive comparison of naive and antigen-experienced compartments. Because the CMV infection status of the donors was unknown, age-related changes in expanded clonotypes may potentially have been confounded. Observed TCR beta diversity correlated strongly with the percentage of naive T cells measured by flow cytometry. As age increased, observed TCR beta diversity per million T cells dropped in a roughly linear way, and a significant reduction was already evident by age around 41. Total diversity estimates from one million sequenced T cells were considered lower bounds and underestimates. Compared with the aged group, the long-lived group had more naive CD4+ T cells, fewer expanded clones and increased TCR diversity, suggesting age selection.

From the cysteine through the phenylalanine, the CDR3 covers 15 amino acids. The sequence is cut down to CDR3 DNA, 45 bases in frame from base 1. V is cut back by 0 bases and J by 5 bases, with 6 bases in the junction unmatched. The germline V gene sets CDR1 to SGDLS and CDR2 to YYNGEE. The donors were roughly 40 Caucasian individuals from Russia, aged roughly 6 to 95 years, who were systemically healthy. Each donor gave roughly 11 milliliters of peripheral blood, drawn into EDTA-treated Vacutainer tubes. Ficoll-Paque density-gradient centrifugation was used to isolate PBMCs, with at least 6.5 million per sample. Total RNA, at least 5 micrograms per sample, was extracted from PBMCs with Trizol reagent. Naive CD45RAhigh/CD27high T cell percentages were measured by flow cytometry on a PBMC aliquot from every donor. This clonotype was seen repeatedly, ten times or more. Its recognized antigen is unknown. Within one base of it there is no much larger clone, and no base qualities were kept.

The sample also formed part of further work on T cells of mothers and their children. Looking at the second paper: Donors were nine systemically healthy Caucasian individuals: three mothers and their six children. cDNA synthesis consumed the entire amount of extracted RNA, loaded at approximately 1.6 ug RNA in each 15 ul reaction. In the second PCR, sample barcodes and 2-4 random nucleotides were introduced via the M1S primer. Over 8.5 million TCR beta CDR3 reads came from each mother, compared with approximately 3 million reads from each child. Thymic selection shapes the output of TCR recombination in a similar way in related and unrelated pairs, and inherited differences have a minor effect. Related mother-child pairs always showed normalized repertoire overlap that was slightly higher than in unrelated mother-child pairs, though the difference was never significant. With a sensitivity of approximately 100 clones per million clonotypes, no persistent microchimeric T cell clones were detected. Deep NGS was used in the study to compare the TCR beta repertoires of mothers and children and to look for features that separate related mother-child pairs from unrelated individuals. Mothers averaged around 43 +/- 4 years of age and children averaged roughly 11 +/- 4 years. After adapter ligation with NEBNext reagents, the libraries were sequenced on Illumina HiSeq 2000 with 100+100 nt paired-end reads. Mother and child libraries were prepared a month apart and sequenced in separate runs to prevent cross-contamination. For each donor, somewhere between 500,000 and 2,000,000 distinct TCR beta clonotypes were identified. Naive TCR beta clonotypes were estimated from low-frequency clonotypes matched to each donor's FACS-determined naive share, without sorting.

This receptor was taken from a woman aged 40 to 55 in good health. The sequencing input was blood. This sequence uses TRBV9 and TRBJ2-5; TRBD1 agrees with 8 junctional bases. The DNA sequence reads TGTGCCAGCAGCGTAGCTGGGACAGGCCGGGAGACCCAGTACTTC. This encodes CASSVAGTGRETQYF.